This TCR beta chain was recovered during a study of T-cell reconstitution after alpha-beta-depleted transplantation in children. Study outcomes and limitations: T-cell counts and diversity were attributed mostly to newly produced T cells one year after transplant.

Note on this clonotype: Its antigen is not known.

Between the trimmed V and J ends, which lost 1 base and 10 bases, there was a span of 5 bases. This CDR3 comprises 11 residues. Germline V gives CDR1 SEHNR, CDR2 FQNEAQ (reference sequence). TCRbeta library preparation incorporated unique molecular identifiers. MiXCR was run by TCRdb on the PCR reads, yielding one entry per CDR3 protein. The sample lists about 830,000 distinct CDR3 sequences; about 16% were seen once. The sequences come from PBMCs, mostly from graft donor cells, collected 360 days after TCRalphabeta/CD19-depleted stem cell transplant. The chain combines TRBV7-9 with TRBJ2-1; D is ambiguous. The clonotype was recovered from a male patient aged 10 to 17 who had a stem cell transplant for acute lymphoblastic leukemia, so the T cells may come from the graft donor. CDR3 amino acids: CASSLEPEQFF. In DNA form, the CDR3 reads TGTGCCAGCAGCTTAGAGCCAGAGCAGTTCTTC. The full variable domain, completed using reference TRBV7-9 and TRBJ2-1, is DTGVSQNPRHKITKRGQNVTFRCDPISEHNRLYWYRQTLGQGPEFLTYFQNEAQLEKSRLLSDRFSAERPKGSFSTLEIQRTEQGDSAMYLCASSLEPEQFFGPGTRLTVL.